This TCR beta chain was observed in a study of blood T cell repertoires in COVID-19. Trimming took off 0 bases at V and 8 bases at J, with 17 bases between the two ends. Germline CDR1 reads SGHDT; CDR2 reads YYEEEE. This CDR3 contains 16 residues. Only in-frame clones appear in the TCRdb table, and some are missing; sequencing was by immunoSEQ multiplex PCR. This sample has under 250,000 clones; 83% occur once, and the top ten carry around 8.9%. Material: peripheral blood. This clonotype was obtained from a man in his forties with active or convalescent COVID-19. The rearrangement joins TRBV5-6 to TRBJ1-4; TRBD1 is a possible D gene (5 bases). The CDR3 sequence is CASSLGVFRVDEKLFF. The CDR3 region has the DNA TGTGCCAGCAGCTTGGGGGTTTTCAGGGTAGACGAAAAACTGTTTTTT.